The source of this T cell receptor beta chain is a study of CXCR3-negative and CXCR3-positive naive CD8 T cells. The study's findings and limits: After cryopreservation, expression of CXCR3 was partially reduced, and most assays were run with fresh PBMCs. Much lower diversity was found in memory CD8+ cells, while both naive subsets had comparably high diversity. Naive subsets did not differ in surface CD5, and TRB CDR3 properties served to infer TCR strength. When CXCR3-positive naive cells were set against CXCR3-negative naive cells, the former had more hydrophobic TRB CDR3s.

Germline CDR1 and CDR2: MNHEY and SVGEGT. This CDR3 has 13 residues. A word on this clonotype: Its antigen is still unknown.

With UMI labels, 5' RACE was used to prepare the TRB cDNA libraries. For each CDR3 protein, TCRdb gives one entry from its re-call of the 5' RACE reads, without DNA. The sample totals under 150,000 distinct CDR3 sequences. The sequenced material came from naive CXCR3+ CD8+ T cells from blood. Indicated subset: CD45RO-CCR7+CD27+CD95- naive CD8+ T cells expressing CXCR3 (TNR3+). This receptor was obtained from a human donor in good health. Some clones in this sample may be carry-over from other donors' samples. J is TRBJ2-7 and V is TRBV6-2 or TRBV6-3; TCRdb proposes TRBD1, but this gene call is untestable without DNA. CDR3 sequence: CASRPRGPYEQYF.